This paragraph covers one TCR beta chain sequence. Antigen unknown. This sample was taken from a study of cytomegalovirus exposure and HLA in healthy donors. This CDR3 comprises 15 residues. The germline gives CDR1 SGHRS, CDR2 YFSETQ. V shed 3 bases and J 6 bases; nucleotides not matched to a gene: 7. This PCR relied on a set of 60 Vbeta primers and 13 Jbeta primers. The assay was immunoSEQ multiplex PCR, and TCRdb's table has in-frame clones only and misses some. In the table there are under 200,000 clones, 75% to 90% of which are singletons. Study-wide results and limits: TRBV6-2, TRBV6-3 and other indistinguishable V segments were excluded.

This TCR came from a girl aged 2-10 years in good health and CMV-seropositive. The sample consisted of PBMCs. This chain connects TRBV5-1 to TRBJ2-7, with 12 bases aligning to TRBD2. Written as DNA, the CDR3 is TGCGCCAGCAGCTCGGGACTAGCGGGCGGTACCGAGCAGTACTTC. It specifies CASSSGLAGGTEQYF.